This TCR beta chain is drawn from a study of cytomegalovirus exposure and HLA in healthy donors. Across the study: A subsequent analysis stated that the 120 or so validation repertoires were run on the same platform as the roughly 670 first-cohort repertoires.

In regard to this clone: No antigen is known for it.

Germline lookup yields CDR1 ENHRY and CDR2 SYGVKD. V dropped 6 bases and J dropped 6; count of bases not matched to a gene: 2. CDR3 length: 12 residues. Findings and caveats of the study: Investigators reported 150 to 200 TCR beta chains as tied to cytomegalovirus.

The assay was immunoSEQ multiplex PCR, and TCRdb's table has in-frame clones only and misses some. Of 55,000 to 75,000 clones in the sample, approximately 95% were seen once. The specimen was PBMCs. This chain links TRBV10-3 with TRBJ2-3; 8 bases fit TRBD1. This clonotype was sampled from a woman in her late teens or twenties in good health and CMV-seropositive. This CDR3 reads CAIRDREDTQYF. CDR3 DNA sequence: TGTGCCATCAGGGACAGGGAGGATACGCAGTATTTT.